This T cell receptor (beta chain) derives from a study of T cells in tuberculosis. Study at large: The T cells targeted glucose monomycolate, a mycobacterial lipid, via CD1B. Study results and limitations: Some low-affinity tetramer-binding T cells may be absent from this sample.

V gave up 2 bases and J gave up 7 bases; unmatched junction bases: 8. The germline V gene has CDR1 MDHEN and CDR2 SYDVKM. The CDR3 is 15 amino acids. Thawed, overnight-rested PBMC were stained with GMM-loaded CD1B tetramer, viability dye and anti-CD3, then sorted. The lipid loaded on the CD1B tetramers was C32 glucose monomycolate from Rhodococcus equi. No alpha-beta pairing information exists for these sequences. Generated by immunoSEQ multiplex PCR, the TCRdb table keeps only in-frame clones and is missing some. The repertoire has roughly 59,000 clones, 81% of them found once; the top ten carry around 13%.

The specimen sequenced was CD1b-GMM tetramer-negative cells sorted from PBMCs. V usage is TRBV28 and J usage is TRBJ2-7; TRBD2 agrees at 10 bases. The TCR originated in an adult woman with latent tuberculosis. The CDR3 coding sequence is TGTGCCAGCAGTTTAATAACTAGCGGGGCGGGGGAGCAGTACTTC. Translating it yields CASSLITSGAGEQYF.